The clone carrying this T cell receptor (beta chain) was counted between two and nine times. Germline trimming cut 2 bases from V and 0 bases from J; bases unmatched to any gene: 14. The CDR3 spans 20 residues. Germline-derived CDR1 and CDR2 are SGHRS and YFSETQ. Preparation of the TCRbeta library was carried out with unique molecular identifiers. TCRdb used MiXCR to reprocess the PCR reads, holding one entry per CDR3 protein. There are some 840,000 distinct CDR3 sequences in the sample; around 17% occur only once, and about 4.6% lies in the top ten. This entry belongs to a study of T-cell reconstitution after alpha-beta-depleted transplantation in children.

This chain uses TRBV5-1 with TRBJ2-1; TRBD2 matches at 10 bases. The starting material was PBMCs, mostly from graft donor cells, obtained 360 days after TCRalphabeta/CD19-depleted stem cell transplant. This receptor was identified in a male patient aged 10 to 17 who had a stem cell transplant for acute lymphoblastic leukemia, so the T cells may come from the graft donor. CDR3 residues: CASSFRTSGTRPRSYNEQFF. The DNA of the CDR3 is TGCGCCAGCAGCTTTCGGACTAGCGGAACCCGACCTCGCTCCTACAATGAGCAGTTCTTC.